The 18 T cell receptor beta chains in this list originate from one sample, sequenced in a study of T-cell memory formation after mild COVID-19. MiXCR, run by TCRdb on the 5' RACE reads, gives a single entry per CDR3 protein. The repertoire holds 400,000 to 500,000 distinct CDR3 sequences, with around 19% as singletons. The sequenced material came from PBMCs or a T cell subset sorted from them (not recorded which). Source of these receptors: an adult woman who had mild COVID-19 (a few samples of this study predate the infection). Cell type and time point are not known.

The CDR3 nucleotides read TGTGCCTGGAGTGTAGGGACAGGTGACGAGCAGTACTTC. It is translated as CAWSVGTGDEQYF. The chain employs TRBV30 and TRBJ2-7; 8 nucleotides line up with TRBD1. The ends lost 0 bases at V and 5 bases at J; junction bases unmatched: 3. Germline V gives CDR1 GTSNPN, CDR2 SVGIG (reference sequence). The CDR3 runs to 13 residues.

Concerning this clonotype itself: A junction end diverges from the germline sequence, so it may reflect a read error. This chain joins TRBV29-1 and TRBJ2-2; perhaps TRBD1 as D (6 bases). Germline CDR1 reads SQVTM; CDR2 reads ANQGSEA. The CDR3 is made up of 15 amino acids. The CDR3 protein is CSVEVQGTNTGELFF. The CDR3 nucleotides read TGCAGCGTCGAAGTGCAGGGGACCAACACCGGGGAGCTGTTTTTT.

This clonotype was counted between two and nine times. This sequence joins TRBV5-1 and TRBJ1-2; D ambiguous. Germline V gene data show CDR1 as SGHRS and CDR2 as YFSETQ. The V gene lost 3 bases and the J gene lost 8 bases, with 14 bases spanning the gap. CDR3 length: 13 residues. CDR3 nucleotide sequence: TGCGCCAGCAGCTCTGTTGCCTCAGAGGGCTACACCTTC. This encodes CASSSVASEGYTF.

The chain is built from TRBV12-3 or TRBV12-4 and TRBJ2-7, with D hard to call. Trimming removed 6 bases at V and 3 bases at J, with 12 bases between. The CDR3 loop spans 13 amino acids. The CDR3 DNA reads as TGTGCCAGCAGGAAGACAATCGTCTACGAGCAGTACTTC. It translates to CASRKTIVYEQYF.

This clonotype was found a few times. The CDR3 reads CASSEAKGGRHYGYTF. The CDR3 DNA is TGTGCCAGCAGTGAGGCCAAGGGGGGGCGTCACTATGGCTACACCTTC. The rearrangement uses TRBV25-1 and TRBJ1-2; a possible D gene is TRBD1 (6 bases). The CDR3 totals 16 residues. CDR1 is MGHDK, CDR2 SYGVNS, per germline. Between the trimmed V and J ends, which lost 3 bases and 3 bases, there was a span of 17 bases.

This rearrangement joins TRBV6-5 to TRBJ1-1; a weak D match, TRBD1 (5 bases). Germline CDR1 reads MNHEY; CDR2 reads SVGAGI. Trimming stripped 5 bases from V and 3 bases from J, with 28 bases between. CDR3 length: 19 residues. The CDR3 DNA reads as TGTGCCAGCAGTCGAACGTTCTTGGGTCGCGGGGGTTTCGACACTGAAGCTTTCTTT. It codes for CASSRTFLGRGGFDTEAFF.

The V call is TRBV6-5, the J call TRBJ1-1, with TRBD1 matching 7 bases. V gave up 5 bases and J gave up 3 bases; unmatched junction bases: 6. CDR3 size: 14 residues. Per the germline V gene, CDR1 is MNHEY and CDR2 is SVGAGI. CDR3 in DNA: TGTGCCAGCAGTGAGACAGGGTGGGACACTGAAGCTTTCTTT. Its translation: CASSETGWDTEAFF.

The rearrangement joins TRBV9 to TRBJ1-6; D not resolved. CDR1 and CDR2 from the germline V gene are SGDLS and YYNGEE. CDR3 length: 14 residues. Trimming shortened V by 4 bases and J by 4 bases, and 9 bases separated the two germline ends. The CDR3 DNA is TGTGCCAGCAGCCCTGCTTCATATAATTCACCCCTCCACTTT. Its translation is CASSPASYNSPLHF.

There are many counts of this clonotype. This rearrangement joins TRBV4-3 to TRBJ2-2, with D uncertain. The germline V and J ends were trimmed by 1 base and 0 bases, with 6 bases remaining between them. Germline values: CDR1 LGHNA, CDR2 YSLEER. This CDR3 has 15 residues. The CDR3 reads CASSQGYTNTGELFF. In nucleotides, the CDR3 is TGCGCCAGCAGCCAAGGATACACGAACACCGGGGAGCTGTTTTTT.

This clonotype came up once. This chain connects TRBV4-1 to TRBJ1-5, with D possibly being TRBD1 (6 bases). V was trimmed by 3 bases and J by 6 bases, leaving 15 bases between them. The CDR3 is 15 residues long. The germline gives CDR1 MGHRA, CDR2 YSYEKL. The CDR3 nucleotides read TGCGCCAGCAGCCACCTGGGGGAGGGGGGTCAGCCCCAGCATTTT. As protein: CASSHLGEGGQPQHF.

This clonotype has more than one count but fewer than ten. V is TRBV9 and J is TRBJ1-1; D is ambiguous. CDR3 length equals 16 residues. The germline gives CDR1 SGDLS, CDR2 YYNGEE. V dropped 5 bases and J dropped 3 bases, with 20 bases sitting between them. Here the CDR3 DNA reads TGTGCCAGCAGTTACCAACAAGGATGGGTGGACACTGAAGCTTTCTTT. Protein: CASSYQQGWVDTEAFF.

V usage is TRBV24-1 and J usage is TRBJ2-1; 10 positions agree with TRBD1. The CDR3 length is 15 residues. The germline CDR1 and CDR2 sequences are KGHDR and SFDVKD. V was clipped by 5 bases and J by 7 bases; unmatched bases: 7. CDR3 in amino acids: CATSAPDRGGNEQFF. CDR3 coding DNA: TGTGCCACCAGTGCCCCGGACAGGGGGGGAAATGAGCAGTTCTTC.

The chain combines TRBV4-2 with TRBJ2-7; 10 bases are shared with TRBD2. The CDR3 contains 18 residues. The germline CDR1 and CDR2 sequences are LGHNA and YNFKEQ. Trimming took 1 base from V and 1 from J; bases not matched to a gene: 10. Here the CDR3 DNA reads TGTGCCAGCAGCCAAGTCGCCGGGCTAGCGGGAGTGTCCTACGAGCAGTACTTC. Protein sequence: CASSQVAGLAGVSYEQYF.

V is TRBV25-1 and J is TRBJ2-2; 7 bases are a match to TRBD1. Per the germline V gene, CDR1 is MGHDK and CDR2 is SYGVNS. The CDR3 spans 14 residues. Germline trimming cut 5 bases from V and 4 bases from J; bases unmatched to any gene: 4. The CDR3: CASSNSGGTGELFF. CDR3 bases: TGTGCCAGCAGTAACTCAGGGGGCACCGGGGAGCTGTTTTTT.

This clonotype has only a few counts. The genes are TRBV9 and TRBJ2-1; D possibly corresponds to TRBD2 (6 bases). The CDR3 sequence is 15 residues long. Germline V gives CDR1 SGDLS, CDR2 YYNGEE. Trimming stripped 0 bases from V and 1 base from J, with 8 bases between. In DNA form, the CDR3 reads TGTGCCAGCAGCGTAGTCGGGGGATCCTACAATGAGCAGTTCTTC. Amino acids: CASSVVGGSYNEQFF. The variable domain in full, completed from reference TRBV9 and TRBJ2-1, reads DSGVTQTPKHLITATGQRVTLRCSPRSGDLSVYWYQQSLDQGLQFLIQYYNGEERAKGNILERFSAQQFPDLHSELNLSSLELGDSALYFCASSVVGGSYNEQFFGPGTRLTVL.

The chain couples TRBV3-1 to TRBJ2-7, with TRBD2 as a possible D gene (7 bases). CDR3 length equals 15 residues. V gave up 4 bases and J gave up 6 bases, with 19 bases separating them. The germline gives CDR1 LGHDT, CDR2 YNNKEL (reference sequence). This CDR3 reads CASSPQGGSLREQYF. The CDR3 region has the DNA TGTGCCAGCAGCCCACAGGGAGGGTCCCTTCGCGAGCAGTACTTC.

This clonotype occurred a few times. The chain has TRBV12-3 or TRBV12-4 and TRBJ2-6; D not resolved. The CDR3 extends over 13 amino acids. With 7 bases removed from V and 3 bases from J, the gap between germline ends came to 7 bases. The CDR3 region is CASTLLGANVLTF. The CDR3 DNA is TGTGCCAGCACCCTACTTGGGGCCAACGTCCTGACTTTC.

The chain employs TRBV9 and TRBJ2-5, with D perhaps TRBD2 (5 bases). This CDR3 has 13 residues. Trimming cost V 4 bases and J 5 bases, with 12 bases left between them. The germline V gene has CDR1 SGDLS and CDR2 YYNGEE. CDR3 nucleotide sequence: TGTGCCAGCAGCTCGGAGGCCTTCGAGACCCAGTACTTC. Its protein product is CASSSEAFETQYF.